This TCR beta chain was sequenced during a study of blood T cell repertoires in COVID-19. Study-level background: Spain, Italy and the United States supplied samples that represented acute and convalescent COVID-19. T cells, B-cell-depleted T cells, or PBMCs supplied cDNA or gDNA.

In the authors' methods: Amplified reference gene primers provided the basis for estimating nucleated cell counts. Assay: immunoSEQ multiplex PCR; the TCRdb copy retains only in-frame clones and omits some. V, J and clone size were drawn from that table, and D and trimming were deduced from the DNA. The data contain about 230,000 clones, over 75% of them singletons. Seattle cases were enrolled at active infection and followed longitudinally. The count of this clone is one. CDR1 SGHKS and CDR2 YYEKEE come from the germline V gene (reference sequence). Trimming took 0 bases from V and 9 from J; bases not matched to a gene: 0. This CDR3 comprises 13 residues.

The sequencing sample was made of peripheral blood. The source of this sequence is a middle-aged man with COVID-19, enrolled during active disease. The chain is built from TRBV5-5 and TRBJ1-6; 7 nucleotides match TRBD1. The CDR3 sequence is CASSLDRGSPLHF. CDR3 bases: TGTGCCAGCAGCTTGGACAGGGGTTCACCCCTCCACTTT. Complete variable domain (other parts from reference TRBV5-5 and TRBJ1-6): DAGVTQSPTHLIKTRGQQVTLRCSPISGHKSVSWYQQVLGQGPQFIFQYYEKEERGRGNFPDRFSARQFPNYSSELNVNALLLGDSALYLCASSLDRGSPLHFGNGTRLTVT.